The 13 T cell receptor beta chains below were found in one sample sequenced in a study of regulatory T cells in long-lasting Graves disease. The time point was: newly diagnosed GD, antithyroid drugs for less than 3 months. PBMC RNA served as the TCR library source. The authors built TCR beta libraries using iRepertoire HTBI primers and Arm-PCR of CDR3 regions. MiXCR, applied by TCRdb to the multiplex PCR reads, yields one record per CDR3 protein. Among 250,000 or so distinct CDR3 sequences, roughly 21% were seen once, and the ten largest hold approximately 15%. The material sequenced was peripheral blood mononuclear cells (PBMCs), taken at new diagnosis, from a patient treated with antithyroid drugs. These receptors came from a female donor with Graves disease.

In the case of this clonotype: A much larger clonotype is one base distant, so this may be a read error. In this CDR3 the conserved last residue, phenylalanine or tryptophan, is missing, so a read error is likely. V is TRBV20-1 and J is TRBJ1-2, with D unclear. Between the trimmed V and J ends, which lost 2 bases and 3 bases, there was a span of 1 base. Germline CDR1 and CDR2: DFQATT and SNEGSKA (reference sequence). CDR3 size: 10 residues. The CDR3 DNA is TGCAGTGCTAGATACTATGGCTACACCCTC. Amino acid sequence: CSARYYGYTL.

This clonotype has a count of ten or more. The V gene is TRBV5-1, the J gene TRBJ1-1, with a weak D call TRBD1 (5 bases). The CDR3 length is 14 residues. V was trimmed by 0 bases and J by 6 bases, leaving 12 bases between them. Germline V gives CDR1 SGHRS, CDR2 YFSETQ. The DNA for the CDR3 is TGCGCCAGCAGCTTGGTGGGGGGGTACGCTGAAGCTTTCTTT. As protein: CASSLVGGYAEAFF.

This clonotype was observed at least ten times. The chain carries TRBV14 and TRBJ2-3; D gene uncertain. CDR3 length equals 15 residues. V was clipped by 1 base and J by 1 base, with 9 bases between them. Germline values: CDR1 SGHDN, CDR2 FVKESK. CDR3: CASSQGRHRTDTQYF. DNA for the CDR3: TGTGCCAGCAGCCAAGGTAGACACCGCACAGATACGCAGTATTTT.

This clonotype was detected many times. The rearrangement links TRBV10-3 to TRBJ2-1; the D call may be TRBD1 or TRBD2 (5 bases each). The CDR3 runs 13 residues. Trimming took off 6 bases at V and 4 bases at J, with 10 bases between the two ends. CDR1 is ENHRY, CDR2 SYGVKD, per germline. The CDR3 nucleotides are TGTGCCATCAGCCAGGGACCTTACAATGAGCAGTTCTTC. It specifies CAISQGPYNEQFF.

Ten or more counts support this clonotype. V and J are TRBV20-1 and TRBJ2-1; the D gene is possibly TRBD2 (6 bases). The CDR3 extends over 14 amino acids. The V end was cut by 3 bases, the J end by 0 bases, with 9 bases between. Germline assignment: CDR1 DFQATT and CDR2 SNEGSKA (reference sequence). The CDR3 DNA reads as TGCAGTGCTAGGGACGGGAGCTCCTACAATGAGCAGTTCTTC. Encoded protein: CSARDGSSYNEQFF.

This clonotype is medium-sized by share. The chain couples TRBV11-2 to TRBJ2-1; the D gene is possibly TRBD2 (6 bases). Germline assignment: CDR1 SGHAT and CDR2 FQNNGV. The CDR3 sequence is 16 residues long. V gave up 2 bases and J gave up 4 bases, with 15 bases separating them. In nucleotides, the CDR3 is TGTGCCAGCAGCTTATTTGGCCCGGGACTTTACAATGAGCAGTTCTTC. This codes for CASSLFGPGLYNEQFF.

A remark on this clonotype: A much larger clone differs by one base, so this may be a read error. The chain is built from TRBV12-3 or TRBV12-4 and TRBJ1-1; maybe TRBD1 (6 bases). Judging by the DNA end, TRBJ1-6 fits better; the J call may be wrong. The CDR3 is made up of 12 amino acids. CDR3 amino acids: CASRTEASPLHF. DNA for the CDR3: TGTGCCAGCCGGACAGAGGCATCACCCCTCCACTTT.

Many counts were recorded for this clonotype. The V gene is TRBV20-1, the J gene TRBJ1-2, with a tentative D call TRBD1 (6 bases). The germline gives CDR1 DFQATT, CDR2 SNEGSKA (reference sequence). CDR3 length equals 14 residues. With 7 bases removed from V and 6 bases from J, the gap between germline ends came to 21 bases. The CDR3 is CSVPIRTASDGYTF. The CDR3, as DNA: TGCAGTGTTCCGATCCGGACAGCTTCGGATGGCTACACCTTC.

This chain links TRBV28 with TRBJ1-2; 8 nucleotides align to TRBD1. The CDR3 is 14 residues long. The germline CDR1 and CDR2 sequences are MDHEN and SYDVKM. The V gene end was trimmed by 4 bases and the J gene end by 8 bases; junction bases not matched to a gene: 9. CDR3 residues: CASSSDRGGYGYTF. The CDR3 DNA sequence: TGTGCCAGCAGTTCTGACAGGGGTGGATACGGCTACACCTTC.

The rearrangement uses TRBV28 and TRBJ1-1, with 10 positions matching TRBD1. J lost 0 bases, V lost 5 bases, and 9 bases had no gene match. Germline CDR1 MDHEN, CDR2 SYDVKM. This CDR3 contains 17 residues. CDR3: CASSPPGTGALNTEAFF. The CDR3 bases are TGTGCCAGCAGTCCCCCCGGGACAGGGGCCTTGAACACTGAAGCTTTCTTT.

This rearrangement joins TRBV7-3 to TRBJ2-5; 8 nucleotides align to TRBD2. The J segment lost 3 bases and the V segment lost 0 bases, leaving 3 bases of the junction unmatched. CDR1 SGHTA and CDR2 FQGTGA come from the germline V gene. The CDR3 has 15 residues. CDR3 residues: CASSLTGTREETQYF. In nucleotides, the CDR3 is TGTGCCAGCAGCTTAACCGGGACTAGAGAAGAGACCCAGTACTTC.

The CDR3 reads CASSQGTNEKLFF. The CDR3 DNA follows: TGTGCCAGCTCACAGGGGACTAATGAAAAACTGTTTTTT. The chain joins TRBV18 to TRBJ1-4; TRBD1 is a possible D gene (5 bases). The ends were cut back, 4 bases at V and 2 bases at J, with 5 bases in the middle. The CDR3 has 13 amino acids. CDR1 KGHSH and CDR2 LQKENI come from the germline V gene.

This clonotype was detected many times. The chain joins TRBV12-3 or TRBV12-4 to TRBJ1-6; no reliable D call. Trimming removed 6 bases from V and 6 bases from J, with 9 bases in between. The CDR3 extends over 13 amino acids. CDR3 nucleotides: TGTGCCAGCAGGGAATCCGGTAATTCACCCCTCCACTTT. Protein: CASRESGNSPLHF.